The 27 T cell receptor beta chains in this list originate from one sample, sequenced in a study of cytomegalovirus exposure and HLA in healthy donors. 13 Jbeta primers and 60 Vbeta primers were used for the PCR. The data were produced by immunoSEQ multiplex PCR, yet TCRdb's version contains in-frame clones alone and is incomplete. Of about 150,000 clones in the sample, 85% were seen once. Sequencing used PBMCs. The receptors here all came from a boy aged 2 to 10 in good health and CMV-seronegative.

This chain uses TRBV5-6 with TRBJ2-1, with 10 bases matching TRBD2. CDR1 is SGHDT and CDR2 is YYEEEE in the germline V gene. This CDR3 is built from 17 residues. The V and J ends lost 4 bases and 7 bases, in that order; junction bases with no gene match: 14. The DNA of the CDR3 is TGTGCCAGCAGCCCATGGGCTAGCGGGAGCCTATTTAATGAGCAGTTCTTC. It translates to CASSPWASGSLFNEQFF.

This chain connects TRBV2 to TRBJ2-7; TRBD2 matches 8 bases. This CDR3 has 14 residues. Germline trimming cut 8 bases from V and 2 bases from J; bases unmatched to any gene: 8. Germline-derived CDR1 and CDR2 are SNHLY and FYNNEI. CDR3 amino acids: CASGRLASTYEQYF. DNA of the CDR3: TGTGCCAGCGGCAGACTAGCGTCAACCTACGAGCAGTACTTC.

The chain uses TRBV4-2 and TRBJ1-5; D remains unclear. The CDR3 has 18 residues. The ends were cut back, 1 base at V and 1 base at J, with 17 bases in the middle. Germline assignment: CDR1 LGHNA and CDR2 YNFKEQ. CDR3 loop: CASSQGEGGERSNQPQHF. CDR3 nucleotide sequence: TGTGCCAGCAGCCAAGGGGAGGGAGGTGAACGGAGCAATCAGCCCCAGCATTTT.

The CDR3 nucleotides are TGTGCCAGCGGAAAAACAGGGATAACTAATGAAAAACTGTTTTTT. Translation: CASGKTGITNEKLFF. V is TRBV5-6 and J is TRBJ1-4; TRBD1 is a possible D gene (6 bases). This CDR3 has 15 residues. The germline gives CDR1 SGHDT, CDR2 YYEEEE. V lost 7 bases and J lost 1, with 14 bases in between.

The chain is built from TRBV27 and TRBJ1-2; a possible D gene is TRBD1 (5 bases). The CDR3 covers 14 residues. Between the trimmed V and J ends, which lost 0 bases and 4 bases, there was a span of 9 bases. Germline V gene sequence: CDR1 MNHEY, CDR2 SMNVEV (reference sequence). In DNA form, the CDR3 reads TGTGCCAGCAGTTTATCTTCAGGGTTCTATGGCTACACCTTC. This sequence encodes CASSLSSGFYGYTF.

V gene TRBV11-3 combines with J gene TRBJ2-1, with 13 positions matching TRBD2. This CDR3 region has 16 residues. After removal of 2 bases from V and 5 bases from J, the junction contained 3 bases not matched to a gene. Germline CDR1 and CDR2: SGHNT and YENEEA. CDR3 bases: TGTGCCAGCAGCTTAACGGGACTAGCGGGGAACAATGAGCAGTTCTTC. This encodes CASSLTGLAGNNEQFF.

V usage is TRBV25-1 and J usage is TRBJ1-5, with D tentatively TRBD1 (6 bases). The germline V gene encodes CDR1 MGHDK and CDR2 SYGVNS. V was clipped by 3 bases and J by 1 base, with 13 bases between them. The CDR3 sequence is 16 residues long. The CDR3 loop is CASSEGAVLSNQPQHF. The CDR3 nucleotides read TGTGCCAGCAGTGAGGGGGCGGTACTAAGCAATCAGCCCCAGCATTTT.

The chain joins TRBV7-9 to TRBJ1-4; D is possibly TRBD1 (5 bases). Germline V gene sequence: CDR1 SEHNR, CDR2 FQNEAQ (reference sequence). V lost 3 bases and J lost 13, with 9 bases in between. This CDR3 is built from 11 residues. As DNA, the CDR3 is TGTGCCAGCAGCTTGGAGGGACGACTGTTTTTT. Protein: CASSLEGRLFF.

This rearrangement joins TRBV11-2 to TRBJ2-6, with TRBD2 matching 11 bases. CDR3 size: 16 residues. Germline assignment: CDR1 SGHAT and CDR2 FQNNGV. J lost 0 bases, V lost 5 bases, and 0 bases had no gene match. CDR3 coding DNA: TGTGCCAGCAGCGGACTAGCGGGCTCTGGGGCCAACGTCCTGACTTTC. It encodes CASSGLAGSGANVLTF.

In this sample, this clone turned up a few times. V usage is TRBV6-5 and J usage is TRBJ2-7; the D gene is possibly TRBD2 (6 bases). CDR1 and CDR2 from the germline V gene are MNHEY and SVGAGI. Trimming took off 2 bases at V and 0 bases at J, with 8 bases between the two ends. The CDR3 length is 14 residues. Here the CDR3 reads CASSYRGISYEQYF. The CDR3 DNA is TGTGCCAGCAGTTACCGCGGGATCTCCTACGAGCAGTACTTC.

This clone was found once. This rearrangement joins TRBV6-1 to TRBJ1-5, with a possible D match to TRBD1 (6 bases). The ends were cut back, 4 bases at V and 1 base at J, with 17 bases in the middle. CDR1 and CDR2 (germline): MNHNS, SASEGT. The CDR3 loop spans 17 amino acids. The CDR3 sequence is CASSAIKGGRSNQPQHF. CDR3 nucleotide sequence: TGTGCCAGCAGTGCGATAAAGGGGGGGAGGAGCAATCAGCCCCAGCATTTT.

This chain joins TRBV6-1 and TRBJ2-7, with 8 bases aligning to TRBD1. The length of the CDR3 is 16 residues. V trimming: 2 bases; J trimming: 0 bases; junction bases outside the gene matches: 6. Germline values: CDR1 MNHNS, CDR2 SASEGT. The DNA of the CDR3 is TGTGCCAGCAGTGAACCCCATGACAGGGGCTCCTACGAGCAGTACTTC. Its protein product is CASSEPHDRGSYEQYF.

CDR3 nucleotide sequence: TGCGCCAGCAGCGCGGGACTAGCGGGGGGCACAGATACGCAGTATTTT. Protein sequence: CASSAGLAGGTDTQYF. The chain carries TRBV5-1 and TRBJ2-3, with 14 bases matching TRBD2. The germline V gene encodes CDR1 SGHRS and CDR2 YFSETQ. The CDR3 loop spans 16 amino acids. Germline trimming cut 4 bases from V and 1 base from J; bases unmatched to any gene: 2.

This clone was seen a handful of times. V and J are TRBV5-6 and TRBJ1-2; TRBD1 is a possible D gene (6 bases). Per germline, CDR1 SGHDT and CDR2 YYEEEE. The V end was cut by 4 bases, the J end by 3 bases, with 10 bases between. The CDR3 contains 13 residues. The CDR3, as DNA: TGTGCCAGCAGCCCATGGACAGACTATGGCTACACCTTC. This gives the protein CASSPWTDYGYTF. The variable domain in full, completed from reference TRBV5-6 and TRBJ1-2, reads DAGVTQSPTHLIKTRGQQVTLRCSPKSGHDTVSWYQQALGQGPQFIFQYYEEEERQRGNFPDRFSGHQFPNYSSELNVNALLLGDSALYLCASSPWTDYGYTFGSGTRLTVV.

This clone has a single count. The gene calls are TRBV5-6 and TRBJ2-5; a weak D match, TRBD1 (6 bases). The germline V gene has CDR1 SGHDT and CDR2 YYEEEE. This CDR3 comprises 14 residues. V lost 2 bases, J lost 4 bases, and 12 bases lay in between. The CDR3 region has the DNA TGTGCCAGCAGCTTCTTGGGGGCCGTAGAGACCCAGTACTTC. It yields the protein CASSFLGAVETQYF.

This chain uses TRBV2 with TRBJ2-3, with D hard to call. Per the germline V gene, CDR1 is SNHLY and CDR2 is FYNNEI. The CDR3 spans 15 residues. The V and J ends lost 6 bases and 1 base respectively, with 14 bases between them. The CDR3 bases are TGTGCCAGCAGCTTGATGGTTCGGGGCACAGATACGCAGTATTTT. It translates to CASSLMVRGTDTQYF.

The genes are TRBV6-1 and TRBJ1-2, with 8 nucleotides matching TRBD1. Germline V gene sequence: CDR1 MNHNS, CDR2 SASEGT. V lost 4 bases to trimming and J lost 4 bases; unmatched junction nucleotides: 11. The CDR3 runs to 16 residues. CDR3 residues: CASSGPPTGDRYGYTF. In DNA, the CDR3 is TGTGCCAGCAGTGGACCCCCGACAGGGGACCGCTATGGCTACACCTTC.

V is TRBV6-1 and J is TRBJ1-1, with TRBD1 matching 10 bases. The germline V gene encodes CDR1 MNHNS and CDR2 SASEGT. This CDR3 is 13 amino acids long. J gave up 7 bases and V 6 bases, and 5 bases lay outside the gene matches. CDR3 bases: TGTGCCAGCAGGAGGGACAGGGGAGATGAAGCTTTCTTT. Translated, it gives CASRRDRGDEAFF.

This clone was seen more than once but under ten times. The V call is TRBV6-5, the J call TRBJ2-1; TRBD2 matches 9 bases. This CDR3 spans 14 amino acids. CDR1 is MNHEY and CDR2 is SVGAGI in the germline V gene. The V gene end was trimmed by 6 bases and the J gene end by 6 bases; junction bases not matched to a gene: 6. CDR3 amino acids: CASRLAGNFNEQFF. DNA of the CDR3: TGTGCCAGCAGGCTAGCGGGGAATTTCAATGAGCAGTTCTTC.

The chain is built from TRBV7-9 and TRBJ1-3; D is uncertain. The CDR3 is 16 residues long. The germline gives CDR1 SEHNR, CDR2 FQNEAQ (reference sequence). V was pared by 0 bases and J by 4 bases, with 13 bases between. The chain's CDR3 is CASSLAGGFFGNTIYF. In DNA, the CDR3 is TGTGCCAGCAGCTTAGCTGGAGGGTTTTTCGGAAACACCATATATTTT.

The V call is TRBV27, the J call TRBJ1-5, with TRBD1 identical over 7 bases. Losses at the gene ends were 6 bases for V and 5 bases for J; bases not matched to a gene: 10. Germline lookup yields CDR1 MNHEY and CDR2 SMNVEV (reference sequence). This CDR3 region has 15 residues. The CDR3 here is CASRPGQSRHQPQHF. The CDR3 bases are TGTGCCAGCAGACCGGGACAGTCTAGACATCAGCCCCAGCATTTT.

The chain recombines TRBV28 with TRBJ1-2, with 8 bases identical to TRBD1. Germline loops: CDR1 MDHEN, CDR2 SYDVKM. CDR3 length equals 16 residues. The J segment lost 4 bases and the V segment lost 5 bases, leaving 12 bases of the junction unmatched. Here the CDR3 reads CASSPFRDRRVYGYTF. CDR3 in DNA: TGTGCCAGCAGTCCCTTCCGGGACAGGAGAGTCTATGGCTACACCTTC.

The chain links TRBV6-4 to TRBJ2-1; 9 bases line up with TRBD2. After removal of 3 bases from V and 6 bases from J, the junction contained 9 bases not matched to a gene. CDR1 is MRHNA, CDR2 SNTAGT, per germline. CDR3 length: 16 residues. The CDR3 region is CASSEVLAGPSNEQFF. CDR3 nucleotide sequence: TGTGCCAGCAGTGAGGTGCTAGCGGGGCCCTCCAATGAGCAGTTCTTC.

This chain connects TRBV18 to TRBJ1-1, with D unresolved. The V gene lost 3 bases and the J gene lost 4 bases, with 12 bases spanning the gap. There are 14 residues in the CDR3. CDR1 and CDR2 from the germline V gene are KGHSH and LQKENI. The CDR3 protein is CASSPSGVGTEAFF. Written as DNA, the CDR3 is TGTGCCAGCTCACCGAGCGGGGTTGGCACTGAAGCTTTCTTT.

This clone is a singleton in its sample. The chain links TRBV30 to TRBJ1-4; TRBD1 is a possible D gene (6 bases). Between the trimmed V and J ends, which lost 5 bases and 2 bases, there was a span of 9 bases. The CDR3 covers 13 residues. Germline assignment: CDR1 GTSNPN and CDR2 SVGIG (reference sequence). The CDR3 nucleotides are TGTGCCTGGGAACAGGGTACTAATGAAAAACTGTTTTTT. Translation: CAWEQGTNEKLFF.

The V and J genes are TRBV5-4 and TRBJ1-3; 10 bases line up with TRBD1. Germline lookup yields CDR1 SGHNT and CDR2 YYREEE (reference sequence). CDR3 size: 18 residues. The junction had 13 bases not matched to a gene; V was cut back by 3 bases and J by 4 bases. This CDR3 reads CASSSFTGTGVKGNTIYF. Written as DNA, the CDR3 is TGTGCCAGCAGCTCGTTTACCGGGACAGGGGTAAAGGGAAACACCATATATTTT.

This clone was seen once. V is TRBV7-9 and J is TRBJ2-1; 10 bases match TRBD2. The CDR3 extends over 15 amino acids. The trim removed 3 bases at V and 5 bases at J, leaving 4 bases unmatched. Germline CDR1 and CDR2: SEHNR and FQNEAQ (reference sequence). The CDR3 nucleotides read TGTGCCAGCAGCTTGAGTCTAGCGGGAGACAATGAGCAGTTCTTC. It yields the protein CASSLSLAGDNEQFF.